The following is a T cell receptor (beta chain) sequence with its context. The study assigned cohorts using participant-reported clinical history. People in the exposed group encountered a COVID-19 case within 2 weeks before entering the study. The sample is drawn from a study of blood T cell repertoires in COVID-19. Authors' data handling: From reference gene primer amplification, estimates of nucleated cell counts were derived. Data came from immunoSEQ multiplex PCR; TCRdb stores just in-frame clones and leaves some out. Clonal size and the V and J genes are those of that table, whereas D and trimming came from the DNA. In the table there are roughly 200,000 clones, less than 90% of which are singletons. The sequenced material came from PBMCs or T cells enriched from blood (not recorded which). The TCR was taken from a woman aged 25 to 39 who had been exposed to COVID-19.

Here the CDR3 reads CATGDVGFSTTDTQYF. The CDR3 nucleotides are TGTGCCACAGGGGATGTAGGGTTTTCCACCACAGATACGCAGTATTTT. This rearrangement joins TRBV19 to TRBJ2-3; possibly TRBD1 for D (6 bases). There are 16 residues in the CDR3. Germline V gene data show CDR1 as LNHDA and CDR2 as SQIVND (reference sequence). Trimming removed 10 bases at V and 2 bases at J, with 22 bases between.